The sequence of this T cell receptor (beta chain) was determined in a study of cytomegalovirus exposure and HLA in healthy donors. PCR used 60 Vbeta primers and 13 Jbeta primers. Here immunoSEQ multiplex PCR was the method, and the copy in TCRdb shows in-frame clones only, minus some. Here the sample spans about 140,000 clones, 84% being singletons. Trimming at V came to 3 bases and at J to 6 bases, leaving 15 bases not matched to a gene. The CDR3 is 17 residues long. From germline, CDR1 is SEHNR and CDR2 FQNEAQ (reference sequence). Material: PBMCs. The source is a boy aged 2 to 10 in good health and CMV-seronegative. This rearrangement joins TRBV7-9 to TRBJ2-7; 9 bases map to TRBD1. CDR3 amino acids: CASSFSVALGQGFEQYF. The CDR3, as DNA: TGTGCCAGCAGCTTCTCTGTCGCCCTTGGACAGGGGTTCGAGCAGTACTTC. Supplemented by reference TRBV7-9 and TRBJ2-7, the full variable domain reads DTGVSQNPRHKITKRGQNVTFRCDPISEHNRLYWYRQTLGQGPEFLTYFQNEAQLEKSRLLSDRFSAERPKGSFSTLEIQRTEQGDSAMYLCASSFSVALGQGFEQYFGPGTRLTVT.